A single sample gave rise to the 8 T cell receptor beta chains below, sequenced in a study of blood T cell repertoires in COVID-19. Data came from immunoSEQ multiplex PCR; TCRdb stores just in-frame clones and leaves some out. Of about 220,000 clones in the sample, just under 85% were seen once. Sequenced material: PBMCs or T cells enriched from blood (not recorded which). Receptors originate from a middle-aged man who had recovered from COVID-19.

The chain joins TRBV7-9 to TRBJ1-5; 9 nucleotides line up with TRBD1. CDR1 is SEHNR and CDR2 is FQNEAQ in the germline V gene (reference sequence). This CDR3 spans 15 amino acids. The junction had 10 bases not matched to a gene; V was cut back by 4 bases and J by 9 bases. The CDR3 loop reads CASSWGQGTEGPQHF. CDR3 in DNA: TGTGCCAGCAGCTGGGGACAGGGCACTGAGGGGCCCCAGCATTTT. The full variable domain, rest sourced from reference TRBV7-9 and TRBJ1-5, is DTGVSQNPRHKITKRGQNVTFRCDPISEHNRLYWYRQTLGQGPEFLTYFQNEAQLEKSRLLSDRFSAERPKGSFSTLEIQRTEQGDSAMYLCASSWGQGTEGPQHFGDGTRLSIL.

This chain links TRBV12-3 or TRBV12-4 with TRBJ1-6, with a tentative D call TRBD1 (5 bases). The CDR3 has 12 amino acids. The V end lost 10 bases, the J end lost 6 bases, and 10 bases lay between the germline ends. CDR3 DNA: TGTGCCACAGGGCAGATTAATTCACCCCTCCACTTT. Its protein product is CATGQINSPLHF.

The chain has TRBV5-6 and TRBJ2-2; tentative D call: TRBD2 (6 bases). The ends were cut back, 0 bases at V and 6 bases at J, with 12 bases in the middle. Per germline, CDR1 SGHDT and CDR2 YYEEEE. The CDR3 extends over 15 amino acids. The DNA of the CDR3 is TGTGCCAGCAGCTTGGCCCCATGGGGGGCCGGGGAGCTGTTTTTT. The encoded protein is CASSLAPWGAGELFF.

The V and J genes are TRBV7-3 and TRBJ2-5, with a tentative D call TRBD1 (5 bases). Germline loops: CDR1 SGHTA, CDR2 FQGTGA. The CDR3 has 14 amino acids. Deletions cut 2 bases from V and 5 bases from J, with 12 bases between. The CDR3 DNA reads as TGTGCCAGCAGCTTAGCAGGGCCTGGCGAGACCCAGTACTTC. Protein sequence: CASSLAGPGETQYF.

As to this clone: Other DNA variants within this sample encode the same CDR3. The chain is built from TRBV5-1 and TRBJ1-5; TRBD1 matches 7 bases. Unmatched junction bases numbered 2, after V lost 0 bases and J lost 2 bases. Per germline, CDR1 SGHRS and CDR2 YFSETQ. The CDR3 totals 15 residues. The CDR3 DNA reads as TGCGCCAGCAGCTTGGGACAGGGCGGCAATCAGCCCCAGCATTTT. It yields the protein CASSLGQGGNQPQHF.

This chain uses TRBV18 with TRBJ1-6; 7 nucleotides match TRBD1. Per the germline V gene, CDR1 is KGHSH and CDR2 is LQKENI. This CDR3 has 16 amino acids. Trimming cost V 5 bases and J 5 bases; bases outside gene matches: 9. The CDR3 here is CASSKQGPMNNSPLHF. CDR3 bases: TGTGCCAGCTCAAAACAGGGGCCAATGAATAATTCACCCCTCCACTTT.

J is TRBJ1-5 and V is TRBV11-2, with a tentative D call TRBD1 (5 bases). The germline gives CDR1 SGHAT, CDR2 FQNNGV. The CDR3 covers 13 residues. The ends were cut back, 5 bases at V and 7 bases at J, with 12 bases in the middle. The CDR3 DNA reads TGTGCCAGCAGCGCCCAAGGGGAACAGCCCCAGCATTTT. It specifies CASSAQGEQPQHF.

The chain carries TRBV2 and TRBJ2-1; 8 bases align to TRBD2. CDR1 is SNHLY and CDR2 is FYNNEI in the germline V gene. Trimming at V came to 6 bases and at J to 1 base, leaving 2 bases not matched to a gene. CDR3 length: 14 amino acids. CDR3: CASRGTSSYNEQFF. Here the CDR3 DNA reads TGTGCCAGCAGGGGGACTAGTTCCTACAATGAGCAGTTCTTC. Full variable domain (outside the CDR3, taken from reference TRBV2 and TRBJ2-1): EPEVTQTPSHQVTQMGQEVILRCVPISNHLYFYWYRQILGQKVEFLVSFYNNEISEKSEIFDDQFSVERPDGSNFTLKIRSTKLEDSAMYFCASRGTSSYNEQFFGPGTRLTVL.